The present T cell receptor (beta chain) was sequenced within a study of cytomegalovirus exposure and HLA in healthy donors (dated by TCRdb to about 2017). The study in broad terms: According to an earlier analysis of a few hundred of the donors, about 179 million T cells yielded 90 million to 130 million unique TCR beta sequences and about 300 Gb of sequence data. The study was designed to test whether signatures of past pathogen exposure could be identified by cataloging public T cell receptors. Because of strong linkage in the cohort, a few DR-DQ haplotypes were treated as single units for association and clustering. High-throughput TCR immunosequencing, statistical association of individual TCRs with disease status, and machine learning were combined to predict cytomegalovirus infection status. A later analysis re-examined previously published TCR beta repertoires from more than 600 donors and added high-resolution HLA genotyping to investigate patterns of TCR occurrence. Typing coverage differed by locus: A, B, C, DRB1 and DQB1 were typed in roughly 629-630 donors, DQA1 in approximately 520, DPA1 in some 600, and DPB1 in 472. Donor age, sex, ethnicity and CMV serostatus were compiled together with the repertoire data. Roughly 300 gigabases of sequencing data and around 88 million unique TCR sequences made up an early release that covered roughly 670 HLA-typed donors. Besides the first cohort of some 670 subjects, a separate validation cohort made up of roughly 130 different subjects was used. The study profiled the T cell repertoires of about 640 subjects by immunosequencing and related them to cytomegalovirus serostatus. In an earlier analysis of 587 of the donors, high-throughput TCR beta sequencing was used to judge whether each TCR beta V gene segment behaved as functional or pseudogenic. HLA typing covered class I and class II loci at four-digit resolution. Rather than drawing on any new phenotypic data, the later analysis identified candidate immune exposures from TCR beta sequences and the way those sequences occurred across donors. All discovery cohort repertoires had been generated using a single sequencing platform. Among 398 genotyped donors of the cohort, an average of about 240,000 unique TCR beta nucleotide sequences were sequenced per donor, roughly a sixth of them non-productive. Among the 398 genotyped donors, more than 70% belonged to the genetic ancestry cluster associated with self-reported Caucasian donors. A later genetic analysis used genome-wide SNP genotypes for about three fifths of the 666 donors, treating that subset as a discovery cohort.

The CDR3, from cysteine to phenylalanine, totals 15 residues. Only the CDR3 DNA stays, 45 bases, in frame from base 1. Relative to germline, V is missing 3 bases and J is missing 15 bases, with 14 bases of the junction outside any gene match. CDR1 is given as SNHLY and CDR2 as FYNNEI, both from the germline V gene. In total, 630 or so healthy bone marrow donors made up the cohort. All cohort members were sampled while nominally healthy, although unrecorded immune exposures were likely present. The donor tested CMV seropositive, placing the donor among the 289 seropositive members of the cohort. Every donor gave a peripheral blood sample, and the peripheral blood mononuclear cells from that sample were used for TCR beta sequencing. Genomic DNA was extracted from the blood cell samples with the Qiagen DNeasy Blood Extraction Kit. About this clone itself: The antigen it binds to is not known. Base qualities are not recorded, but no much larger clone differs from it by a single base.

Libraries came from the immunoSEQ multiplex PCR assay. A mixture of 60 forward primers for TCR Vbeta segments and 13 reverse primers for TCR Jbeta segments was used in the multiplex PCR. Amplification of the CDR3 region of rearranged TCR beta genes was performed with a multiplex PCR assay on genomic DNA. The Illumina HiSeq System was used to sequence the amplified TCR beta libraries as 87-base-pair reads. The paper's data handling went like this. A later analysis counted around 72 million unique TCR beta chains across the 550 to 800 repertoires, and approximately 11 million of these chains were shared by at least two donors. A nearest-neighbor algorithm error-corrected the raw reads and collapsed the reads into unique sequences, merging closely related sequences to remove PCR and sequencing errors. V, D and J gene segments were assigned by aligning CDR3 sequences to IMGT reference sequences. For a sequence to be retained, a match of at least six nucleotides to both a V gene segment and a J gene segment was required. A rearrangement was called productive if the CDR3 had no stop codons and remained in frame with V and J, and every other rearrangement was called non-productive. Following IMGT convention, CDR3 was defined as the stretch from the second conserved V-encoded cysteine to the conserved J-encoded phenylalanine. Sequences without an unambiguous match to a single V gene segment were excluded from the earlier analysis of 587 of the donors. In an earlier analysis of several hundred of the donors, V segments were called functional above 56.7% productive rearrangements and were called segregating when the between-donor standard deviation exceeded 5%. A statistical classification framework was built to diagnose cytomegalovirus status from the catalog of TCR beta chain sequences. In a later analysis, TCR nucleotide sequences were compared against IMGT/GENE-DB human TR gene sequences so that V and J genes could be assigned. Using the TCRdist pipeline, a later analysis assigned CDR3 sequences along with most-parsimonious VDJ recombination scenarios. In a later analysis, every TCR beta chain was defined by the combination of its CDR3 amino acid sequence and its V-gene family, and reads without a unique V-gene family were dropped. To address suspected cross-contamination and a sequencing artifact, a later analysis removed roughly 640 highly shared, low-generation-probability nucleotide sequences. For each public chain, a later analysis derived a clonal expansion index from normalized ranks of inferred template counts within each repertoire. In a later analysis, generation probabilities were computed using a VDJ recombination model fitted to out-of-frame rearrangements, and the results were checked against IGoR. Hypergeometric tests were used in a later analysis to score TCR-TCR, TCR-HLA and TCR-CMV co-occurrence, with a repertoire-size bias correction applied to the TCR pairs. False discovery rates were estimated in a later analysis by permuting HLA or CMV assignments 20 times. In a later analysis, co-occurring TCRs were grouped with DBSCAN, and TCRdist sequence similarity was added when clustering was performed within HLA-allele-positive subsets. For co-occurrence clustering, repertoires with fewer than 30,000 or more than 120,000 public chains were excluded, along with a handful of repertoires with anomalous nucleotide sharing. TCRdb took over this immuneACCESS table, retaining in-frame rearrangements with V and J assigned. Such tables are incomplete; in checked studies, under half of the missing clones stem from an unresolved V gene, and the remainder is unexplained. Clone size and the V and J calls come from that table; the DNA yielded D and trimming. The sample table lists about 94,000 clones, around 74% of them with a count of one. The ten largest clones add up to about 6.6% of the sample.

Points the paper makes about the study in general: Correlated functional status among segregating V segments might be attributable to linkage disequilibrium, but an unknown experimental factor could not be ruled out. The sequencing pipeline was judged likely to have produced a cluster of highly shared sequence variants as a technical artifact. Seventeen rarely observed V segments, including chromosome 9 orphons, were excluded from the earlier analysis of several hundred of the donors because counts were too low. According to a later analysis, parvovirus B19, influenza, CMV and Epstein-Barr virus appeared linked to several top co-occurrence clusters. In a later analysis, HLA-associated TCR beta chains were found to be more clonally expanded and to have lower generation probabilities than equally common non-associated chains. The study listed 150 to 200 TCR beta chains as associated with cytomegalovirus. The cohort was sequenced for TCR beta chains only, and without alpha or paired-chain data the features that could be detected were limited. In a later analysis, most CMV-associated TCR beta chains were found to appear HLA-restricted, with HLA associations seemingly driven largely by CMV exposure. Most TCR sequences were observed very rarely across donors, whereas some public TCRs were present in many individuals. A further reported finding was that TCR beta sequences accurately predicted the HLA-A and HLA-B alleles for most subjects in the first cohort. HLA typing was unavailable for some donors at each locus, so association tests used only the typed subset. In both the original and validation cohorts, the classifier was reported to diagnose cytomegalovirus status with high specificity and sensitivity. A few of the identified cytomegalovirus-associated TCR beta chains were confirmed in vitro to be specific for cytomegalovirus antigens. V-gene and J-gene trimming of TCR beta chains was associated with a missense DCLRE1C variant in a later genetic analysis, and the association was replicated in an independent cohort. Roughly uniform sequencing depth across donors was assumed in presence/absence analyses, although this assumption may not hold. At a false discovery rate of 0.05, a later analysis linked some 18,000 TCR beta sequences to specific HLA alleles. According to a later analysis, TCR association rates differed among HLA loci, with DRB1 alleles showing the most associated TCRs and HLA-C alleles showing the fewest. Immune exposure information for the cohort was limited to CMV serostatus. Strong co-occurrence of HLA alleles, especially DR and DQ, made assigning TCR associations to individual alleles difficult. In an earlier analysis of approximately 590 of the donors, most TCR beta V segments appeared in productive rearrangements about 87% or about 30% of the time, broadly matching IMGT annotations. In a later genetic analysis, fewer N-insertions in productive TCRs were reported among donors in an Asian-associated ancestry cluster than the approximately 670-donor mean. Because the 87-base-pair reads could not distinguish some IMGT-functional V segments, including TRBV6-2 and TRBV6-3, those segments were excluded. The authors suggested that the approach could potentially be extended to other disease states and immunological phenotypes.

The sequence came from a man in his forties or fifties in good health and CMV-seropositive. The sample consisted of PBMCs. The rearranged chain carries TRBV2 and TRBJ2-1, with 10 middle bases fitting TRBD2. The encoded CDR3 is CASSDKGKLAGSWFF. The DNA is TGTGCCAGCAGTGATAAGGGGAAACTAGCGGGAAGCTGGTTCTTC.